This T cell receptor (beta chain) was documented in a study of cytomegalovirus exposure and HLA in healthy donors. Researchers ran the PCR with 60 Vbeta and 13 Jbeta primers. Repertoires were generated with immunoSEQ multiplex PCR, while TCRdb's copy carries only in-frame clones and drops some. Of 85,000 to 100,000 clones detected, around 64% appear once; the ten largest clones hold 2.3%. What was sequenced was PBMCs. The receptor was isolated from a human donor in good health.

The CDR3 DNA follows: TGTGCCAGCAGTGCCTCGCGGGGCGACCTTTATGGCTACACCTTC. It is translated as CASSASRGDLYGYTF. The chain couples TRBV6-4 to TRBJ1-2, with D tentatively TRBD1 (5 bases). Germline values: CDR1 MRHNA, CDR2 SNTAGT. The V end lost 4 bases, the J end lost 5 bases, and 17 bases lay between the germline ends. The CDR3 covers 15 residues.